This TCR beta chain comes out of a study of CD8+ T cells in alopecia areata. Study-wide findings and caveats: Sequenced scalp T cells also include alphabeta T cells resident in normal skin. Clonality exceeded that of normal scalp in lesional scalp, most notably in alopecia totalis/universalis.

The treatment is: oral pan-JAK inhibitor, 5-10 mg twice daily. RNA extraction and reverse transcription yielded cDNA as sequencing template. Measured with immunoSEQ multiplex PCR; TCRdb has only the in-frame clones, and not every one. The sample yields about 130,000 clones, about 56% seen once. Trimming left V 3 bases short and J 8 bases short, with 23 bases between. The CDR3 has 16 residues. Germline V lookup: CDR1 SGHAT, CDR2 FQNNGV. This clone appeared a few times. The antigen remains undetermined. The chain combines TRBV11-2 with TRBJ2-7; maybe TRBD1 (5 bases). The receptor was isolated from a human donor with alopecia areata. The specimen was CD8+ T cells sorted from blood, collected at week 4, from a patient treated with tofacitinib. The CDR3 nucleotides are TGTGCCAGCAGCTTTGGTGGCACAGGCTGGGGCAAGAAGCAGTACTTC. It yields the protein CASSFGGTGWGKKQYF.